A single sample gave rise to the 8 T cell receptor beta chains below, sequenced in a study of CD8 T cells in ankylosing spondylitis. Broader study findings: Characteristic of ankylosing spondylitis blood, it appeared, was a TCR beta motif comprising several highly homologous variants.

TCRdb re-analysed the 5' RACE reads in MiXCR, keeping a single row per CDR3 protein. Among approximately 440,000 distinct CDR3 sequences, roughly 17% were seen once, and the ten largest hold approximately 0.97%. Their specific antigens are unknown. Source material: blood, either unsorted or a sorted T cell fraction (not recorded which). The receptors stem from a male donor with ankylosing spondylitis.

In this sample, this clonotype turned up many times. This chain connects TRBV7-8 to TRBJ2-1, with D perhaps matching TRBD2 (5 bases). V lost 3 bases to trimming and J lost 7 bases, with 16 bases between them. Germline V CDR1 and CDR2: SGHVS, FQNEAQ. This CDR3 comprises 15 residues. CDR3 sequence reads: CASSFGLPPTNEQFF. The CDR3 DNA is TGTGCCAGCAGCTTTGGACTCCCCCCTACGAATGAGCAGTTCTTC.

V is TRBV19 and J is TRBJ2-5, with 7 bases lining up with TRBD1. Germline V lookup: CDR1 LNHDA, CDR2 SQIVND (reference sequence). The junction had 9 bases not matched to a gene; V was cut back by 6 bases and J by 5 bases. This CDR3 comprises 14 residues. The CDR3: CASSRQGRRETQYF. DNA of the CDR3: TGTGCCAGTAGCAGACAGGGTCGGAGGGAGACCCAGTACTTC. The whole variable domain, remainder taken from reference TRBV19 and TRBJ2-5, is DGGITQSPKYLFRKEGQNVTLSCEQNLNHDAMYWYRQDPGQGLRLIYYSQIVNDFQKGDIAEGYSVSREKKESFPLTVTSAQKNPTAFYLCASSRQGRRETQYFGPGTRLLVL.

This clonotype was counted a few times. The rearrangement uses TRBV7-9 and TRBJ1-1, with no clear D. V lost 4 bases and J 3 bases, leaving 15 bases between the germline ends. CDR1 is SEHNR and CDR2 is FQNEAQ in the germline V gene (reference sequence). CDR3 length equals 15 residues. For the CDR3, the DNA is TGTGCCAGCAGCTATAATCATTTTTTGGACACTGAAGCTTTCTTT. It translates to CASSYNHFLDTEAFF. Variable domain in full (rest from reference TRBV7-9 and TRBJ1-1): DTGVSQNPRHKITKRGQNVTFRCDPISEHNRLYWYRQTLGQGPEFLTYFQNEAQLEKSRLLSDRFSAERPKGSFSTLEIQRTEQGDSAMYLCASSYNHFLDTEAFFGQGTRLTVV.

This clonotype was observed at least ten times. The genes are TRBV4-1 and TRBJ2-7; possibly TRBD2 for D (6 bases). CDR3 length: 15 residues. Germline values: CDR1 MGHRA, CDR2 YSYEKL. V lost 0 bases to trimming and J lost 9 bases, with 18 bases between them. CDR3 protein: CASSQDRGGLGGQYF. The CDR3 nucleotides are TGCGCCAGCAGCCAAGATCGGGGCGGTCTGGGGGGGCAGTACTTC.

This clonotype was counted between two and nine times. V gene TRBV6-5 combines with J gene TRBJ1-2, with 7 positions matching TRBD1. J gave up 11 bases and V 9 bases, and 12 bases lay outside the gene matches. CDR1 MNHEY and CDR2 SVGAGI come from the germline V gene. This CDR3 region has 12 residues. CDR3 loop: CASRTGTELYTF. The CDR3 DNA reads as TGTGCCAGTCGGACCGGGACAGAACTTTACACCTTC.

V is TRBV5-1 and J is TRBJ2-2, with TRBD2 identical over 7 bases. The CDR3 extends over 15 amino acids. V was clipped by 0 bases and J by 4 bases; unmatched bases: 3. Looked up from germline, CDR1 is SGHRS and CDR2 is YFSETQ. This chain's CDR3 is CASSLEGGSTGELFF. The DNA of the CDR3 is TGCGCCAGCAGCTTGGAGGGCGGGAGCACCGGGGAGCTGTTTTTT.

The rearrangement joins TRBV6-2 or TRBV6-3 to TRBJ2-5, with 7 bases lining up with TRBD2. The CDR3 is 18 amino acids. The ends lost 2 bases at V and 2 bases at J; junction bases unmatched: 14. Looked up from germline, CDR1 is MNHEY and CDR2 is SVGEGT. Here the CDR3 reads CASSYPLDGRTFQETQYF. In DNA form, the CDR3 reads TGTGCCAGCAGTTACCCCCTTGACGGGAGGACCTTTCAAGAGACCCAGTACTTC.

This chain connects TRBV20-1 to TRBJ2-7; a weak D match, TRBD1 (6 bases). The CDR3 is made up of 12 amino acids. Germline CDR1 is DFQATT and CDR2 is SNEGSKA (reference sequence). The CDR3 is CRPHRDTYEQYF. The CDR3 DNA is TGCAGGCCTCACAGGGATACCTACGAGCAGTACTTC.